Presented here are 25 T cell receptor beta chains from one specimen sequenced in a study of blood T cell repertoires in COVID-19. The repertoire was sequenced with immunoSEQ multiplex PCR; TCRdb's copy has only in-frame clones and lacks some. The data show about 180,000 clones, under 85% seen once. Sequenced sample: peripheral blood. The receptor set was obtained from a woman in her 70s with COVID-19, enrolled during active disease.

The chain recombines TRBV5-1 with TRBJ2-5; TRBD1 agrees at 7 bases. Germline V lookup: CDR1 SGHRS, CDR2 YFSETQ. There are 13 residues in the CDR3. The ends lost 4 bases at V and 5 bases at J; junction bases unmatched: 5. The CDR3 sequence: CASSPTGLETQYF. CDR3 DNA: TGCGCCAGCAGCCCGACAGGGCTTGAGACCCAGTACTTC.

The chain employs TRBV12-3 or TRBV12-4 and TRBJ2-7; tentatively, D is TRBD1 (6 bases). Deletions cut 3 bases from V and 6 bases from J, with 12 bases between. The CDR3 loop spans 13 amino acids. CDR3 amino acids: CASSFKQGGEQYF. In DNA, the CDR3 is TGTGCCAGCAGTTTTAAACAGGGCGGCGAGCAGTACTTC.

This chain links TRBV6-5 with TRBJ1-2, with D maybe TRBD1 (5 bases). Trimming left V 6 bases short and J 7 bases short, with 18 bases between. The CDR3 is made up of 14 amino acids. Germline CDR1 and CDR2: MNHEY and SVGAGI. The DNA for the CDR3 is TGTGCCAGCAGCCCACCGACGGCGGGACGTGGCTACACCTTC. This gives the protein CASSPPTAGRGYTF.

CDR3 coding DNA: TGTGCCAGCAGCTTAGCTAGTACCAACACCGGGGAGCTGTTTTTT. Its translation is CASSLASTNTGELFF. The chain carries TRBV7-2 and TRBJ2-2, with D hard to call. In germline, CDR1 is SGHTA, CDR2 FQGNSA. V was cut by 0 bases and J by 2 bases, with 7 bases left in between. The CDR3 loop spans 15 amino acids.

This chain's CDR3 is CASSLPGTSTGNEQFF. Written as DNA, the CDR3 is TGTGCCAGCAGTTTACCCGGGACTAGTACGGGCAATGAGCAGTTCTTC. The V gene is TRBV28, the J gene TRBJ2-1; TRBD2 matches 8 bases. J lost 6 bases, V lost 2 bases, and 9 bases had no gene match. The germline V gene encodes CDR1 MDHEN and CDR2 SYDVKM. CDR3 length equals 16 residues.

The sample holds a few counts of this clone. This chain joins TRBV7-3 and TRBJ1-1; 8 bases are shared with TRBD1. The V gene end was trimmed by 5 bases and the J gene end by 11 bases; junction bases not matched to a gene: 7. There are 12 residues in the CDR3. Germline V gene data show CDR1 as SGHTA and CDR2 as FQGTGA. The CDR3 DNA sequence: TGTGCCAGCAGCCAAACAGGGGGAAAGGCTTTCTTT. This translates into CASSQTGGKAFF.

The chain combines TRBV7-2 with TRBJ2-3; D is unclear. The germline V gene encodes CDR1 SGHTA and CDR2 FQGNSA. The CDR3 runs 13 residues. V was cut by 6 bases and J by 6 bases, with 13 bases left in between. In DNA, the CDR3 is TGTGCCAGCAGGCCCCCCCCCGGGGATACGCAGTATTTT. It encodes CASRPPPGDTQYF.

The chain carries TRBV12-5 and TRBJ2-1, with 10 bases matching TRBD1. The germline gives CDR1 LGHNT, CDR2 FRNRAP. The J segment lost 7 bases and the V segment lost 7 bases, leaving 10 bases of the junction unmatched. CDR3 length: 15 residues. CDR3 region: CASAQGDRGRNEQFF. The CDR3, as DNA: TGTGCTAGTGCCCAGGGAGACAGGGGGCGAAATGAGCAGTTCTTC.

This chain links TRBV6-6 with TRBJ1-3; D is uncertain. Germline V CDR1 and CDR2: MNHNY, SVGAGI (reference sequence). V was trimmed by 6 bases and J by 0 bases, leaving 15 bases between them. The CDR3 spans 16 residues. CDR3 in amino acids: CASSPRGSHSGNTIYF. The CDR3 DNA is TGTGCCAGCAGCCCCCGGGGTTCCCACTCTGGAAACACCATATATTTT.

The CDR3 protein is CASSGQGPPYEQYF. The CDR3, as DNA: TGTGCCAGCAGTGGACAGGGACCCCCTTACGAGCAGTACTTC. This sequence joins TRBV28 and TRBJ2-7; the match to TRBD1 covers 8 bases. Germline V lookup: CDR1 MDHEN, CDR2 SYDVKM. The V gene end was trimmed by 5 bases and the J gene end by 4 bases; junction bases not matched to a gene: 7. The CDR3 covers 14 residues.

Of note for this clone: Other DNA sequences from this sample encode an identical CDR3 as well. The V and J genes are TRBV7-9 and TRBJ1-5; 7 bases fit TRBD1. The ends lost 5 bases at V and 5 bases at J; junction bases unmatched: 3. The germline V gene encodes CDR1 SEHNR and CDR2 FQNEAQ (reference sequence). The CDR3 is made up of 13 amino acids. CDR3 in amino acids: CASSPTGDQPQHF. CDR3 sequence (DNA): TGTGCCAGCAGCCCAACAGGGGATCAGCCCCAGCATTTT.

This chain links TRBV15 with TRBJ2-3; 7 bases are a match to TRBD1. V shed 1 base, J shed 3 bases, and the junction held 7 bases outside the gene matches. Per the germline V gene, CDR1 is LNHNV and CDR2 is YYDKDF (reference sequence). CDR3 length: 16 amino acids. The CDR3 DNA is TGTGCCACCAGCAGAGGTGACAGGGATGGGACAGATACGCAGTATTTT. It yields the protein CATSRGDRDGTDTQYF.

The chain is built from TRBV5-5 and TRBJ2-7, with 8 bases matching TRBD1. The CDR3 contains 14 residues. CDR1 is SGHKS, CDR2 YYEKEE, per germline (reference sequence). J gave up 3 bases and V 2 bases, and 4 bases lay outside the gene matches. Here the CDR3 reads CASSLWDRSYEQYF. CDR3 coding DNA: TGTGCCAGCAGCTTATGGGACAGGAGCTACGAGCAGTACTTC.

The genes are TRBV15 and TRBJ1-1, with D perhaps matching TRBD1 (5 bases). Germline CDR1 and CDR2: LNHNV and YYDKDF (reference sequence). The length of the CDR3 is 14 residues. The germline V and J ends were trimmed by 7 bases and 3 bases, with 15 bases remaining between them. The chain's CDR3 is CATKGTRRDTEAFF. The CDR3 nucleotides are TGTGCCACCAAGGGGACCCGGAGGGACACTGAAGCTTTCTTT.

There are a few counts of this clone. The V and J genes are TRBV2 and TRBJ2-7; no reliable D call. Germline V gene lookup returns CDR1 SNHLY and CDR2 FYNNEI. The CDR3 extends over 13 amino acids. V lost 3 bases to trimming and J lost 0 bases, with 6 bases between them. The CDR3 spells CASSEYSSYEQYF. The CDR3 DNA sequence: TGTGCCAGCAGTGAGTACAGCTCCTACGAGCAGTACTTC.

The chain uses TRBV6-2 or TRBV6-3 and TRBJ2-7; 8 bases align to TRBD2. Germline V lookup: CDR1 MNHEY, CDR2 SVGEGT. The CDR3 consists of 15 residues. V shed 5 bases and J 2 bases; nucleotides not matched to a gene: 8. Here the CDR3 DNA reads TGTGCCAGCAGTCCCATCGGGAGGGCCGCCTACGAGCAGTACTTC. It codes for CASSPIGRAAYEQYF.

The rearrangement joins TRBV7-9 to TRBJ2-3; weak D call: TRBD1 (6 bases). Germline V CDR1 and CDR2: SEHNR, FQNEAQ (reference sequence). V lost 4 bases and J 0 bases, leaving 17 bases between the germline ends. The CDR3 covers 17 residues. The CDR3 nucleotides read TGTGCCAGCAGCTCCACCACCCCGGGACATAGCACAGATACGCAGTATTTT. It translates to CASSSTTPGHSTDTQYF.

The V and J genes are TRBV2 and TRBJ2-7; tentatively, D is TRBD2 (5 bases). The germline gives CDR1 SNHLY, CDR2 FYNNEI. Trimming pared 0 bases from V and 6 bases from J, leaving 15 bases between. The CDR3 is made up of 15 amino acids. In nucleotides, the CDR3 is TGTGCCAGCAGTGAAGCTCGCGGAGTTCGGGGCGAGCAGTACTTC. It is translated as CASSEARGVRGEQYF.

CDR3 sequence reads: CASSYQGLAGASSEQYF. The CDR3 nucleotides are TGTGCCAGCAGTTACCAGGGACTAGCGGGAGCATCGTCCGAGCAGTACTTC. J is TRBJ2-7 and V is TRBV6-2 or TRBV6-3; 14 bases agree with TRBD2. The CDR3 totals 17 residues. V dropped 2 bases and J dropped 6; count of bases not matched to a gene: 9. Germline CDR1 is MNHEY and CDR2 is SVGEGT.

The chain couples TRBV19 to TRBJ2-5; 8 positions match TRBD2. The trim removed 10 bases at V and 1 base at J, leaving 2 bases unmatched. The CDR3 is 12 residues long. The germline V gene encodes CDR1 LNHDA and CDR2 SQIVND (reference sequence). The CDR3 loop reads CATGGGQETQYF. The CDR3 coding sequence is TGTGCCACCGGGGGGGGCCAAGAGACCCAGTACTTC.

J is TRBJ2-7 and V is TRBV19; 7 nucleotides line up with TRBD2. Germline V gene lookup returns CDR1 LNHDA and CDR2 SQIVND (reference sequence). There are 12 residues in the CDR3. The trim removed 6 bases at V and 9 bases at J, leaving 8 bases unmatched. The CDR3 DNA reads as TGTGCCAGTAGCCACCCGACGGGGGGGCAGTACTTC. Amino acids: CASSHPTGGQYF.

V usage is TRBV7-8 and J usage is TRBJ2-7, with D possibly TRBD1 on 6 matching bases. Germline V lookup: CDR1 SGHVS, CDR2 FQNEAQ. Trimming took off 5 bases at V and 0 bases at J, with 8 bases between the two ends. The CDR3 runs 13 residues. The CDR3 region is CASSRTVSYEQYF. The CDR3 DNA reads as TGTGCCAGCAGCCGGACAGTCTCCTACGAGCAGTACTTC. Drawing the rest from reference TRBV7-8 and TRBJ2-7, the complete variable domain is GAGVSQSPRYKVAKRGQDVALRCDPISGHVSLFWYQQALGQGPEFLTYFQNEAQLDKSGLPSDRFFAERPEGSVSTLKIQRTQQEDSAVYLCASSRTVSYEQYFGPGTRLTVT.

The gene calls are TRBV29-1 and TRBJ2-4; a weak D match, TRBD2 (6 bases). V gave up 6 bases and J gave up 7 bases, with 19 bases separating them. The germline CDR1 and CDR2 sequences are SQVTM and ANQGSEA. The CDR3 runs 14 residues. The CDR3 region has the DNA TGCAGCGTCGGGAGCCGGGACCAGGGTAACATTCAGTACTTC. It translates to CSVGSRDQGNIQYF.

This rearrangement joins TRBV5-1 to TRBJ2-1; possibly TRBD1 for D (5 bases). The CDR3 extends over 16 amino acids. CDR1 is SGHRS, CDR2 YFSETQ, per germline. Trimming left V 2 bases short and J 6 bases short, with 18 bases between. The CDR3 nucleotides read TGCGCCAGCAGCTTCCAGGGCGAAGGTCCGGGCAATGAGCAGTTCTTC. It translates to CASSFQGEGPGNEQFF.

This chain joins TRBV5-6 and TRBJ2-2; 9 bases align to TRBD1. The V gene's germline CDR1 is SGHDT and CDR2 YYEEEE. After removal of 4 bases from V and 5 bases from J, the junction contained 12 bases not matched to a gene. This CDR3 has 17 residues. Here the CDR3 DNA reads TGTGCCAGCAGCCCCCCCGGGACAGGGATGAGGACCGGGGAGCTGTTTTTT. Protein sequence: CASSPPGTGMRTGELFF.